The 9 T cell receptor beta chains below were found in one sample sequenced in a study of regulatory T cells in long-lasting Graves disease (dated by TCRdb to about 2021). The library relied on multiplex PCR. TCRdb shows the sequencer as Illumina HiSeq 4000. To build TCR beta libraries, CDR3 regions were amplified by Arm-PCR using iRepertoire HTBI primers. Starting from the raw public reads, TCRdb applied fastp trimming at Q25, assembled clones with MiXCR and retained in-frame beta chains. When rows share a CDR3 protein, they turn into one entry using the most common DNA and genes. A total of 350,000 to 500,000 distinct CDR3 sequences appear in this sample, around 20% of them only once. Roughly an eighth of the sample goes to the ten largest clones. The time point label for this specimen denotes: persistent/refractory GD, antithyroid drugs over 5 years with positive TRAb. For both TCR sequencing and RNA sequencing, RNA was extracted from PBMCs in TRIzol.

Sample: peripheral blood mononuclear cells (PBMCs), taken when the disease was refractory, from a patient treated with antithyroid drugs. Every receptor here comes from a female donor with Graves disease.

This clonotype was detected ten times or more. The rearrangement links TRBV6-2 or TRBV6-3 to TRBJ1-1; D remains ambiguous. CDR1 and CDR2 (germline): MNHEY, SVGEGT. The CDR3 extends over 12 amino acids. Deletions cut 2 bases from V and 5 bases from J, with 6 bases between. The CDR3 spells CASSYRETEAFF. The DNA of the CDR3 is TGTGCCAGCAGTTACAGGGAAACTGAAGCTTTCTTT.

This clonotype occurred many times. This rearrangement joins TRBV15 to TRBJ1-1; D is undetermined. Germline lookup yields CDR1 LNHNV and CDR2 YYDKDF (reference sequence). Trimming stripped 8 bases from V and 7 bases from J, with 17 bases between. The CDR3 runs to 13 residues. CDR3 sequence (DNA): TGTGCCACCGAGAAGACGCGCTACAGTGAAGCTTTCTTT. It encodes CATEKTRYSEAFF.

There are many counts of this clonotype. This chain links TRBV20-1 with TRBJ2-5, with a possible D match to TRBD2 (6 bases). The CDR3 extends over 12 amino acids. With 6 bases removed from V and 1 base from J, the gap between germline ends came to 9 bases. The germline gives CDR1 DFQATT, CDR2 SNEGSKA (reference sequence). CDR3 nucleotides: TGCAGTGCCCTGGGACTCCAAGAGACCCAGTACTTC. It codes for CSALGLQETQYF.

This clonotype was detected once. Since a much larger clone is just one base distant, this may be a read error. The J gene is TRBJ2-1, the V gene TRBV12-3 or TRBV12-4, with 7 bases matching TRBD2. This CDR3 is built from 15 residues. For the CDR3, the DNA is TGTGCCAGCAGTTTGGGGCGAGCGGGACGCAATGAGCAGCTCTTC. Residues: CASSLGRAGRNEQLF.

The sample holds many counts of this clonotype. Written as DNA, the CDR3 is TGTGCCAGCAGTTCGCTGGACAGGGCCACCCCTGAAGCTTTCTTT. Translation: CASSSLDRATPEAFF. The V gene is TRBV28, the J gene TRBJ1-1; 8 bases align to TRBD1. The CDR3 is 15 residues long. V lost 4 bases to trimming and J lost 6 bases; unmatched junction nucleotides: 10. Germline V lookup: CDR1 MDHEN, CDR2 SYDVKM.

This clonotype was seen many times. V and J are TRBV20-1 and TRBJ2-7, with D tentatively TRBD2 (6 bases). The V and J ends lost 1 base and 0 bases respectively, with 7 bases between them. CDR1 and CDR2 from the germline V gene are DFQATT and SNEGSKA (reference sequence). This CDR3 has 13 residues. CDR3 sequence reads: CSARGRDSYEQYF. The CDR3 nucleotides are TGCAGTGCTAGAGGGCGGGACTCCTACGAGCAGTACTTC.

This clonotype was detected only a few times. V gene TRBV7-2 combines with J gene TRBJ2-7, with D unresolved. The germline V and J ends were trimmed by 2 bases and 11 bases, with 16 bases remaining between them. CDR1 and CDR2 (germline): SGHTA, FQGNSA. This CDR3 contains 13 residues. The CDR3 sequence: CASSLSQRTVEYF. The CDR3 nucleotides read TGTGCCAGCAGCTTATCCCAAAGGACGGTGGAGTACTTC.

This clonotype was observed at least ten times. The chain uses TRBV6-4 and TRBJ2-2, with a weak D call TRBD2 (6 bases). V shed 3 bases and J shed 3 bases, with 8 bases lying between them. The germline CDR1 and CDR2 sequences are MRHNA and SNTAGT. This CDR3 is built from 14 residues. The CDR3 is CASSEGLDTGELFF. DNA for the CDR3: TGTGCCAGCAGTGAGGGACTCGACACCGGGGAGCTGTTTTTT.

Ten or more counts support this clonotype. The V gene is TRBV28, the J gene TRBJ2-7; 10 bases map to TRBD1. Germline loops: CDR1 MDHEN, CDR2 SYDVKM. The CDR3 extends over 13 amino acids. V lost 8 bases to trimming and J lost 5 bases; unmatched junction nucleotides: 6. CDR3 sequence reads: CASGYGTGDEQYF. DNA for the CDR3: TGTGCCAGCGGGTACGGGACAGGGGACGAGCAGTACTTC.